This T cell receptor beta chain stems from a study of naive and memory T cell subsets (dated by TCRdb to 2016 to 2017). Regarding the study in general: The study applied an open-source, UMI-based TCR alpha and beta sequencing pipeline to sorted naive and memory peripheral blood T cell subsets. The functional CMV T cell responses agreed completely with IgG serology results. RNA was DNase-treated and reverse transcribed with TCR constant-region primers, mostly using SuperScript III. Findings and caveats that apply to the study as a whole: Once error correction was done, more than 90% of naive TCR sequences showed up just once, which made the naive abundance distributions much steeper than those of the memory subsets. TCR abundance followed a power law with an exponent that was different for naive and memory subsets but consistent across the three individuals. Gini index rose and Shannon and inverse Simpson diversity fell from naive through CM, EM and EMRA in both CD4 and CD8 cells. RNA-based TCR counts may be affected by expression changes linked to T cell activation and differentiation. Each clonotype was defined as a single alpha or beta chain sequence rather than as a paired alpha/beta receptor. The repertoire findings for the naive and memory subsets could not be validated against a ground truth, as none was available.

Preparation of the library involved UMI-ligation and nested PCR. The beta constant-region primer consisted of an equimolar mixture of two oligonucleotides that together covered TRBC1 and TRBC2. Four rounds of PCR were used to amplify ligated cDNA, with nested alpha and beta constant-region primers being used together with the SP2 primer. A single-stranded oligonucleotide carrying the SP2 primer and a 12-nucleotide UMI was ligated to the 3' end of the cDNA by T4 RNA ligase 1. Incubation of the ligation reaction lasted 20-24 hours at 16 degrees C. PCR2 was typically performed as a SYBR Green qPCR and was stopped at a predetermined threshold so that over-amplification was prevented. Agencourt AMPure XP magnetic beads were used for all purifications after the first. Libraries were quantified by Qubit and checked on a TapeStation, with a main peak expected near 650 bp. Sequencing of the pooled libraries was done on an Illumina MiSeq using v2 2x251 paired-end kits, which typically yielded roughly 0.9-2.2 million reads per sample. Each sample was pooled at 3.5 to 4 nM, and roughly 5-7.5% PhiX was included to help cluster recognition. Per the source publication's procedure: Decombinator assigned V and J genes to Demultiplexor-processed FASTQ reads by tag matching, allowing a single base-pair mismatch. UMIs were used by Collapsinator to correct both sequencing errors and frequency errors arising from PCR heterogeneity. TCRs were translated and CDR3s were extracted from the conserved cysteine to the FGXG phenylalanine by CDR3Translator, with non-productive sequences being flagged. Repertoires were subsampled to equal numbers of UMI-defined TCRs before Gini, Shannon entropy and inverse Simpson indices were calculated. Within the linear range, a power law was fitted to clonotype abundance distributions using maximum likelihood. Similar UMI counts, unique TCR numbers and clonal distributions were obtained with the pipeline and with MIGEC on one naive CD8 sample. Repertoires were searched for about 7,300 CMV-associated CDR3 sequences compiled from VDJdb and a published dataset. The public reads were quality trimmed at Q25 with fastp and then assembled into clones with MiXCR by TCRdb, keeping productive beta chains. Every CDR3 protein is listed once, alongside the most common genes and DNA of its rows. The V and J calls shown here were made by TCRdb, not taken from the authors' results. For this sample there are 95,000 to 150,000 distinct CDR3 sequences; roughly 36% appear just once. Jointly, the top ten make up approximately 0.9% of the sample.

The germline V gene provides CDR1 KGHSH and CDR2 LQKENI. The CDR3 runs 13 amino acids, cysteine and phenylalanine included. Solely the CDR3 DNA is kept, with 39 bases framed from the first base. Trimming at the junction amounts to 2 bases on V and 3 bases on J, and the germline ends lie 4 bases apart. Remarks on this clonotype: What this receptor recognizes is not known. No base quality information exists; no much larger clone differs at one position.

From the second PCR step on, the TCR alpha and beta chain libraries were amplified in separate reactions. Donor CMV status was determined by IFNgamma production from CD4+ T cells after overnight stimulation of fresh PBMCs with CMV viral lysate. CD4 T cells were positively selected using Miltenyi beads, after which CD8 T cells were positively selected from the CD4-negative fraction. Cells were stained for CD3, CD4, CD8, CD45RA, CD27 and a live/dead dye and were sorted on a BD Aria II into four subsets based on CD45RA and CD27. Blood came from a few healthy volunteers, each fractionated into CD4 and CD8 T cells and then into four differentiation subsets. Around 130 ml of peripheral blood was taken from each donor, and PBMC were separated by density-gradient centrifugation on Ficoll-Paque PLUS. Sorted cells were lysed in RLT buffer, and RNA was extracted with a Qiagen RNeasy kit and stored at -80°C.

The TCR sequence derives from a human donor in good health. The specimen sequenced was central memory CD4+ T cells from blood. The cell subset or site label for this specimen denotes: central memory, CD45RA- CD27+. The chain was built from TRBV18 and TRBJ1-4, with the D gene call left open. The DNA is TGTGCCAGCTCACCAGCGCCTAATGAAAAACTGTTTTTT. It is translated as CASSPAPNEKLFF.